The clone carrying this T cell receptor beta chain was seen at least ten times. The antigen is not known. This specimen comes from a study of T-cell reconstitution after alpha-beta-depleted transplantation in children. General study findings and limits: Several patients had high TCRbeta diversity at day 60; it came from surviving recipient T cells and thymic progenitors. Fresh T-cell production supplied most of the T-cell counts and diversity seen one year after transplant. About two months after transplant, alpha-beta T cells reportedly came from several hundred expanded graft clones.

Trimming stripped 4 bases from V and 4 bases from J, with 12 bases between. The CDR3 sequence is 14 residues long. Per germline, CDR1 SGHTA and CDR2 FQGTGA. Unique molecular identifiers were used to barcode this TCRbeta library. In TCRdb, the PCR reads were re-called with MiXCR into one record per CDR3 protein. The sample consists of roughly 200,000 distinct CDR3 sequences, approximately 7% of them appearing once. The V call is TRBV7-3, the J call TRBJ2-3; possible D gene TRBD2, 6 bases. The specimen comprised PBMCs, sampled before TCRalphabeta/CD19-depleted stem cell transplant. The receptor's source is a boy aged 2 to 9 with acute lymphoblastic leukemia, due to receive a stem cell transplant. CDR3: CASSSGLSADTQYF. Here the CDR3 DNA reads TGTGCCAGCAGCTCGGGACTGAGTGCAGATACGCAGTATTTT.